A selection of T cell receptor beta chains follows, all from one sample in a study of shared clonotypes between healthy human individuals. The table came from immunoSEQ multiplex PCR; TCRdb's copy has only in-frame clones and leaves some out. The data contain around 700,000 clones, around four fifths of them singletons. Source material: memory CD4+ T cells sorted from blood. Source of these receptors: a woman in her thirties in good health. Each CDR3 is given with its conserved first and last residue. A D gene is named only where the DNA matches it firmly. The listing skips clone size in some rows; elsewhere it reads once, few, many or a size class.

d_gene	v_gene	abundance	j_gene	CDR3aa	CDR3nt
NA	TRBV5-1	NA	TRBJ2-7	CASSLVAGQLSYEQYF	TGCGCCAGCAGCTTGGTTGCAGGGCAATTATCCTACGAGCAGTACTTC
TRBD2	TRBV5-1	NA	TRBJ2-1	CASSTTGTSGRAGEQFF	TGCGCCAGCAGCACAACGGGGACTAGCGGGAGGGCCGGTGAGCAGTTCTTC
NA	TRBV28	few	TRBJ1-2	CASREASNYGYTF	TGTGCCAGCAGGGAGGCCTCTAACTATGGCTACACCTTC
NA	TRBV5-1	NA	TRBJ1-1	CASTKNQGNTEAFF	TGCGCCAGCACCAAAAACCAGGGGAACACTGAAGCTTTCTTT
NA	TRBV7-2	NA	TRBJ2-3	CASSPGGGWTDTQYF	TGTGCCAGCAGCCCGGGTGGGGGATGGACAGATACGCAGTATTTT
TRBD1	TRBV5-1	few	TRBJ1-1	CASSVGDRPSEAFF	TGCGCCAGCAGCGTAGGGGACAGGCCGTCTGAAGCTTTCTTT
NA	TRBV2	NA	TRBJ1-2	CASSPGPADYGYTF	TGTGCCAGCAGTCCGGGGCCAGCTGACTATGGCTACACCTTC
TRBD1	TRBV18	NA	TRBJ2-3	CASSPRDRATDTQYF	TGTGCCAGCTCACCACGGGACAGGGCCACAGATACGCAGTATTTT
TRBD1	TRBV15	NA	TRBJ1-4	CATSRDDRRDSGEKLFF	TGTGCCACCAGCAGAGATGATAGGAGGGACAGCGGTGAAAAACTGTTTTTT
TRBD2	TRBV5-4	NA	TRBJ2-7	CASSSASGSSYEQYF	TGTGCCAGCAGTTCAGCTAGCGGGAGTTCTTACGAGCAGTACTTC
TRBD1	TRBV28	NA	TRBJ1-2	CASSPTGYYGYTF	TGTGCCAGCAGTCCGACAGGGTACTATGGCTACACCTTC
TRBD2	TRBV14	NA	TRBJ2-2	CASSRVAGGNTGELFF	TGTGCCAGCAGCCGAGTAGCGGGAGGGAACACCGGGGAGCTGTTTTTT
NA	TRBV28	NA	TRBJ2-3	CASSTQGYTQYF	TGTGCCAGCAGCACACAGGGATATACGCAGTATTTT
NA	TRBV20-1	NA	TRBJ2-7	CSAREGYEQYF	TGCAGTGCTAGAGAGGGGTACGAGCAGTACTTC
NA	TRBV20-1	NA	TRBJ2-1	CSARAGEAFF	TGCAGTGCTAGAGCGGGGGAGGCGTTCTTC
NA	TRBV29-1	few	TRBJ1-4	CSVDDREKLFF	TGCAGCGTTGACGACAGGGAAAAACTGTTTTTT
NA	TRBV27	NA	TRBJ2-1	CASSFYLAHNEQFF	TGTGCCAGCAGTTTTTATCTTGCTCACAATGAGCAGTTCTTC
NA	TRBV30	NA	TRBJ1-2	CAWSRANYGYTF	TGTGCCTGGAGTAGGGCTAACTATGGCTACACCTTC
TRBD1	TRBV5-1	NA	TRBJ1-4	CASSLGTALREKLFF	TGCGCCAGCAGCCTGGGGACAGCCCTAAGGGAAAAACTGTTTTTT
TRBD2	TRBV7-8	NA	TRBJ2-7	CASSLMGMTSGTYEQYF	TGTGCCAGCAGCTTAATGGGGATGACTAGCGGAACCTACGAGCAGTACTTC
NA	TRBV7-8	NA	TRBJ1-3	CASSLGTQGTIYF	TGTGCCAGCAGCTTAGGCACACAGGGTACCATATATTTT
TRBD2	TRBV7-2	NA	TRBJ2-5	CASSFRLAGVVETQYF	TGTGCCAGCAGCTTTAGACTAGCGGGAGTCGTGGAGACCCAGTACTTC
NA	TRBV28	NA	TRBJ1-5	CASAEGGDQPQHF	TGTGCCAGCGCCGAGGGGGGCGATCAGCCCCAGCATTTT
TRBD1	TRBV5-6	NA	TRBJ2-7	CASSLATDRVGYEQYF	TGTGCCAGCAGCTTGGCGACGGACAGGGTTGGGTACGAGCAGTACTTC
NA	TRBV28	NA	TRBJ2-5	CASSKVRQTQYF	TGTGCCAGCAGTAAGGTCCGGCAGACCCAGTACTTC
NA	TRBV4-1	many	TRBJ2-2	CASSQDGKAVGELFF	TGCGCCAGCAGCCAAGATGGCAAGGCGGTCGGGGAGCTGTTTTTT
NA	TRBV5-1	many	TRBJ2-7	CASSWTGDNYEQYF	TGCGCCAGCAGCTGGACCGGGGATAATTACGAGCAGTACTTC
NA	TRBV14	few	TRBJ1-6	CASSLSSYNSPLHF	TGTGCCAGCAGCCTGAGCTCCTATAATTCACCCCTCCACTTT
NA	TRBV10-1	NA	TRBJ2-5	CASSDSHLVETQYF	TGCGCCAGCAGTGATTCCCACCTTGTGGAGACCCAGTACTTC
NA	TRBV12-1	NA	TRBJ2-6	CASSFERTANSGANVLTF	TGTGCCAGCAGCTTTGAAAGGACAGCGAATTCTGGGGCCAACGTCCTGACTTTC
NA	TRBV18	NA	TRBJ2-1	CASSPGGTVTMIGQFF	TGTGCCAGCTCACCAGGGGGGACAGTCACAATGATCGGGCAGTTCTTC
NA	TRBV6-1	once	TRBJ2-2	CASSEWGGPNTGELFF	TGTGCCAGCAGTGAATGGGGCGGACCGAACACCGGGGAGCTGTTTTTT
NA	TRBV7-2	few	TRBJ2-1	CASSLNALVQGNEQFF	TGTGCCAGCAGCTTAAATGCCCTCGTCCAGGGCAATGAGCAGTTCTTC
NA	TRBV19	NA	TRBJ2-7	CASSKTDKIYEQYF	TGTGCCAGTAGTAAGACGGACAAGATCTACGAGCAGTACTTC
TRBD1	TRBV6-6	NA	TRBJ2-7	CASSLQGSSNEQYF	TGTGCCAGCAGCTTACAGGGGTCCTCTAACGAGCAGTACTTC
NA	TRBV28	NA	TRBJ1-1	CASSPDGPSPEAFF	TGTGCCAGCAGTCCCGATGGGCCCTCCCCTGAAGCTTTCTTT
NA	TRBV5-4	NA	TRBJ2-5	CASSFWLFETQYF	TGTGCCAGCAGCTTTTGGTTGTTTGAGACCCAGTACTTC
NA	TRBV28	NA	TRBJ1-2	CASSYGRIRGDGYTF	TGTGCCAGCAGCTATGGACGGATTCGCGGGGATGGCTACACCTTC
NA	TRBV7-2	NA	TRBJ2-7	CASTTYYSGYEQYF	TGTGCCAGCACCACTTACTATTCAGGCTACGAGCAGTACTTC
TRBD1	TRBV6-5	NA	TRBJ2-7	CASSHSSGQGVLDF	TGTGCCAGCAGTCACTCAAGCGGACAGGGTGTTCTGGACTTC
TRBD2	TRBV28	NA	TRBJ2-7	CASSFWREFNEQYF	TGTGCCAGCAGTTTTTGGCGGGAGTTCAACGAGCAGTACTTC
NA	TRBV6-1	NA	TRBJ1-5	CASSELGNQPQHF	TGTGCCAGCAGTGAATTAGGCAATCAGCCCCAGCATTTT
NA	TRBV28	NA	TRBJ1-1	CASSRWTAENTEAFF	TGTGCCAGCAGTCGCTGGACAGCCGAGAACACTGAAGCTTTCTTT
NA	TRBV19	NA	TRBJ2-3	CASSMNAATTDTQYF	TGTGCCAGTAGTATGAACGCGGCAACCACAGATACGCAGTATTTT
NA	TRBV9	NA	TRBJ2-1	CASSLEASLDNEQFF	TGTGCCAGCAGCCTAGAGGCTAGCCTGGACAATGAGCAGTTCTTC
NA	TRBV2	NA	TRBJ2-5	CASSEGAEETQYF	TGTGCCAGCAGTGAAGGAGCGGAAGAGACCCAGTACTTC
NA	TRBV29-1	few	TRBJ2-3	CSVRWVADTQYF	TGCAGCGTTAGGTGGGTGGCAGATACGCAGTATTTT
NA	TRBV5-1	NA	TRBJ1-1	CASSLVGGNTEAFF	TGCGCCAGCAGCTTGGTTGGCGGCAACACTGAAGCTTTCTTT
NA	TRBV7-9	NA	TRBJ2-5	CASSLRPNQETQYF	TGTGCCAGCAGCTTACGCCCCAACCAAGAGACCCAGTACTTC
TRBD1	TRBV2	few	TRBJ2-5	CASTKDRAETQYF	TGTGCCAGCACCAAGGACAGGGCCGAGACCCAGTACTTC
TRBD1	TRBV6-1	NA	TRBJ2-7	CASNEPGQGYEQYF	TGTGCCAGCAATGAACCGGGACAGGGGTACGAGCAGTACTTC